These T cell receptor beta chains were read from a single sample in a study of a mutant IDH1 vaccine in newly diagnosed glioma. Profiling relied on immunoSEQ multiplex PCR, and the TCRdb table lists in-frame clones only, not all of them. The sample has 20,000 or so clones; about 85% are singletons. The source was PBMCs, collected from a glioma patient treated with radiotherapy, temozolomide or both. These TCRs come from a middle-aged man with glioma. The CDR3 runs from the conserved cysteine through the conserved F or W. D genes are given only for firm matches. A row's size may be missing; if present it is once, few, many or a size class.

size: NA
D: TRBD1
J: TRBJ1-5
V: TRBV5-5
DNA: TGTGCCAGCAGCCAATGGACAGGGGCCCATCAGCCCCAGCATTTT
CDR3: CASSQWTGAHQPQHF

size: once
D: TRBD1
J: TRBJ1-5
V: TRBV16
DNA: TGTGCCAGCAGCCAATTCGGACAGGGACATCAGCCCCAGCATTTT
CDR3: CASSQFGQGHQPQHF

size: NA
D: TRBD1
J: TRBJ1-1
V: TRBV5-1
DNA: TGCGCCAGCAGCTTACAGGGGAGGGAGACTGAAGCTTTCTTT
CDR3: CASSLQGRETEAFF

size: NA
D: TRBD1
J: TRBJ1-1
V: TRBV19
DNA: TGTGCCAGTAGTCAGAAAACACAGGGGACTGAAGCTTTCTTT
CDR3: CASSQKTQGTEAFF

size: NA
D: TRBD2
J: TRBJ2-1
V: TRBV29-1
DNA: TGCAGCACAGTGCCCGGGACTAGCGGTGACAATGAGCAGTTCTTC
CDR3: CSTVPGTSGDNEQFF

size: NA
D: TRBD1
J: TRBJ1-2
V: TRBV6-6
DNA: TGTGCCAGCAGCGTGGGACAGGGCTATGGCTACACCTTC
CDR3: CASSVGQGYGYTF

size: NA
D: NA
J: TRBJ1-1
V: TRBV4-1
DNA: TGCGCCAGCAGCCGATACAGTTCCCCAACCGCTGAAGCTTTCTTT
CDR3: CASSRYSSPTAEAFF

size: NA
D: NA
J: TRBJ1-2
V: TRBV7-6
DNA: TGTGCCAGCAGCCCCTACCTCCCCAGGGAAGGTGGAGACTATGGCTACACCTTC
CDR3: CASSPYLPREGGDYGYTF

size: NA
D: NA
J: TRBJ2-7
V: TRBV29-1
DNA: TGCAGCGTTGAAGGGTTGGGGGCGGGCCCCTACGAGCAGTACTTC
CDR3: CSVEGLGAGPYEQYF

size: NA
D: TRBD1
J: TRBJ1-5
V: TRBV19
DNA: TGTGCCAGTAGTACTAGGGACAGGGAAGGGAGCAATCAGCCCCAGCATTTT
CDR3: CASSTRDREGSNQPQHF

size: NA
D: TRBD1
J: TRBJ2-7
V: TRBV4-1
DNA: TGCGCCAGCAGGCGGACAGGGGCCCAATCTTACGAGCAGTACTTC
CDR3: CASRRTGAQSYEQYF

size: NA
D: NA
J: TRBJ1-5
V: TRBV10-3
DNA: TGTGCCATCAGTGATCCCAGTTATAGCAATCAGCCCCAGCATTTT
CDR3: CAISDPSYSNQPQHF

size: few
D: NA
J: TRBJ1-4
V: TRBV6-5
DNA: TGTGCCAGCAGTTCCGGGTGGCGCAATGAAAAACTGTTTTTT
CDR3: CASSSGWRNEKLFF

size: NA
D: TRBD2
J: TRBJ2-5
V: TRBV5-1
DNA: TGCGCCAGCAGCTGGAGCGGGAGGTCCCAAGAGACCCAGTACTTC
CDR3: CASSWSGRSQETQYF

size: NA
D: NA
J: TRBJ1-2
V: TRBV19
DNA: TGTGCCAGTAGTAGCGGCACAATTAACTATGGCTACACCTTC
CDR3: CASSSGTINYGYTF

size: NA
D: NA
J: TRBJ1-6
V: TRBV30
DNA: TGTGCCTGGAATGCAGATAATTCACCCCTCCACTTT
CDR3: CAWNADNSPLHF

size: NA
D: NA
J: TRBJ1-3
V: TRBV19
DNA: TGTGCCAGTAGTATAGATCGGCGGGCGCACTGGAATGGGAACTCTGGAAACACCATATATTTT
CDR3: CASSIDRRAHWNGNSGNTIYF

size: large
D: TRBD2
J: TRBJ2-1
V: TRBV25-1
DNA: TGTGCCAGCAGTGAGGCTAGCGGACAAAGCTCCTACAATGAGCAGTTCTTC
CDR3: CASSEASGQSSYNEQFF

size: once
D: TRBD2
J: TRBJ2-5
V: TRBV5-4
DNA: TGTGCCAGCAGCTGGACTAGCGGGGACCAAGAGACCCAGTACTTC
CDR3: CASSWTSGDQETQYF

size: NA
D: NA
J: TRBJ2-2
V: TRBV6-1
DNA: TGTGCCAGCAGTGAATTGGACATAAACACCGGGGAGCTGTTTTTT
CDR3: CASSELDINTGELFF

size: NA
D: NA
J: TRBJ2-1
V: TRBV27
DNA: TGTGCCAGCATACAAGGGCCGGGGTTCCCCTCCTACAATGAGCAGTTCTTC
CDR3: CASIQGPGFPSYNEQFF

size: NA
D: NA
J: TRBJ1-1
V: TRBV5-1
DNA: TGCGCCAGCAGCTTGGAGGGTGTAAGGACTGAAGCTTTCTTT
CDR3: CASSLEGVRTEAFF

size: NA
D: NA
J: TRBJ2-3
V: TRBV14
DNA: TGTGCCAGCAGCCAAGCTGACCCGATGGATACGCAGTATTTT
CDR3: CASSQADPMDTQYF

size: NA
D: NA
J: TRBJ1-5
V: TRBV10-1
DNA: TGCGCCAGCAGTGAGGGACAGATTAATCAGCCCCAGCATTTT
CDR3: CASSEGQINQPQHF

size: NA
D: NA
J: TRBJ2-6
V: TRBV29-1
DNA: TGCAGCGTTCTGTCCCCTGGGGCCAACGTCCTGACTTTC
CDR3: CSVLSPGANVLTF

size: NA
D: TRBD2
J: TRBJ2-4
V: TRBV6-5
DNA: TGTGCCAGCTGGACTAGCGGGAGGAACATTCAGTACTTC
CDR3: CASWTSGRNIQYF

size: NA
D: NA
J: TRBJ2-1
V: TRBV11-3
DNA: TGTGCCAGCAGCTTACAGGGGTCCCCATACAATGAGCAGTTCTTC
CDR3: CASSLQGSPYNEQFF

size: once
D: TRBD1
J: TRBJ1-2
V: TRBV10-3
DNA: TGTGCCATCAGTGAGTTGGGACAGAACTATGGCTACACCTTC
CDR3: CAISELGQNYGYTF

size: NA
D: TRBD1
J: TRBJ1-6
V: TRBV6-1
DNA: TGTGCCAGCAGTGAAAGGGGACAGGGAGGTAATTCACCCCTCCACTTT
CDR3: CASSERGQGGNSPLHF

size: NA
D: TRBD2
J: TRBJ2-7
V: TRBV7-2
DNA: TGTGCCAGCAGCGCGGGAGCGGGAGGGCCGTACGAGCAGTACTTC
CDR3: CASSAGAGGPYEQYF

size: NA
D: TRBD1
J: TRBJ2-3
V: TRBV29-1
DNA: TGCAGCGGCCTTATCCGGGACAGAGGCCTCACAGATACGCAGTATTTT
CDR3: CSGLIRDRGLTDTQYF

size: once
D: NA
J: TRBJ2-2
V: TRBV7-6
DNA: TGTGCCAGCAGCTCGGGACCGACGAACACCGGGGAGCTGTTTTTT
CDR3: CASSSGPTNTGELFF

size: NA
D: NA
J: TRBJ1-2
V: TRBV6-1
DNA: TGTGCCAGCAGTGAAGCTCGGGGTAGGGACAACCGTAACTATGGCTACACCTTC
CDR3: CASSEARGRDNRNYGYTF

size: NA
D: NA
J: TRBJ2-7
V: TRBV10-3
DNA: TGTGCCATCACACCCGGGACCCTCTCCTACGAGCAGTACTTC
CDR3: CAITPGTLSYEQYF

size: NA
D: TRBD2
J: TRBJ2-5
V: TRBV27
DNA: TGTGCCAGCAGGCCACTAGCGGTACAGGAGACCCAGTACTTC
CDR3: CASRPLAVQETQYF

size: NA
D: NA
J: TRBJ1-1
V: TRBV25-1
DNA: TGTGCCAGCACCGGAGAAGGGATCACTGAAGCTTTCTTT
CDR3: CASTGEGITEAFF

size: once
D: TRBD1
J: TRBJ2-5
V: TRBV7-8
DNA: TGTGCCAGCAGCCTAAGGACAGGGCCTCAAGAGACCCAGTACTTC
CDR3: CASSLRTGPQETQYF

size: NA
D: TRBD2
J: TRBJ2-3
V: TRBV5-1
DNA: TGCGCCAGCAGTCCCCTCGGCGTAGCGGGAGAGATAGATACGCAGTATTTT
CDR3: CASSPLGVAGEIDTQYF

size: medium-sized
D: TRBD2
J: TRBJ2-5
V: TRBV2
DNA: TGTGCCTCGACCGGGGGGGCTCCGAGGGCCCAGTACTTC
CDR3: CASTGGAPRAQYF

size: few
D: NA
J: TRBJ1-2
V: TRBV4-1
DNA: TGCGCCAGCAGCCAAGATCCAGGGAGATATGGCTACACCTTC
CDR3: CASSQDPGRYGYTF

size: few
D: TRBD2
J: TRBJ2-5
V: TRBV11-1
DNA: TGTGCCAGCAGCTTTGGGACTAGCGGAACCCAAGAGACCCAGTACTTC
CDR3: CASSFGTSGTQETQYF

size: NA
D: NA
J: TRBJ2-5
V: TRBV5-1
DNA: TGCGCCAGCAGCCAGGATGTGGAAGAGACCCAGTACTTC
CDR3: CASSQDVEETQYF

size: once
D: TRBD2
J: TRBJ2-1
V: TRBV30
DNA: TGTGCCTGGAGTAAGGTTGTAGCGGGGGGGAATGAGCAGTTCTTC
CDR3: CAWSKVVAGGNEQFF

size: NA
D: NA
J: TRBJ1-3
V: TRBV7-9
DNA: TGTGCCAGCAGCTTAGCGCCCGGGCAGGTTAACAAGGGAAACACCATATATTTT
CDR3: CASSLAPGQVNKGNTIYF

size: NA
D: NA
J: TRBJ2-2
V: TRBV2
DNA: TGTGCCAGCAGTGAATGGGCGGATTACACCGGGGAGCTGTTTTTT
CDR3: CASSEWADYTGELFF

size: once
D: TRBD2
J: TRBJ2-2
V: TRBV19
DNA: TGTGCCAGTAGTTCCGGGACTAGTCCCGGGGAGCTGTTTTTT
CDR3: CASSSGTSPGELFF

size: NA
D: NA
J: TRBJ1-1
V: TRBV5-1
DNA: TGCGCCAGCAGCCCTTGGGGGACGACCCAGGGCGACGAGGAAGCTTTCTTT
CDR3: CASSPWGTTQGDEEAFF

size: NA
D: NA
J: TRBJ1-2
V: TRBV11-2
DNA: TGTGCCAGCAGCTTACTCCCTGGAAGCTATGGCTACACCTTC
CDR3: CASSLLPGSYGYTF

size: NA
D: TRBD2
J: TRBJ2-5
V: TRBV7-6
DNA: TGTGCCAGCAGCTTACCGTCGGGGGGGCCGGAGACCCAGTACTTC
CDR3: CASSLPSGGPETQYF

size: medium-sized
D: NA
J: TRBJ2-7
V: TRBV7-3
DNA: TGTGCCAGCAGTCCGGGGCAGGGGGGCGAGCAGTACTTC
CDR3: CASSPGQGGEQYF